Given below is one TCR beta chain in context. Its target is unknown. These data come from a study of T cell responses to AZD1222 COVID-19 vaccine. This CDR3 contains 16 residues. Germline V gene lookup returns CDR1 SGHRS and CDR2 YFSETQ. Deletions cut 0 bases from V and 5 bases from J, with 14 bases between. Method: immunoSEQ multiplex PCR; TCRdb's copy keeps in-frame clones and lacks some. This sample has some 70,000 clones, with 82% found just once. Overall study findings and caveats: A mostly white British donor set with more females was recruited, and clonal diversity was possibly underestimated. Only a handful of individuals given AZD1222 were seropositive at baseline.

The J gene is TRBJ2-2, the V gene TRBV5-1; D is tentatively TRBD1 or TRBD2 (5 bases each). Sequenced material: peripheral blood, taken on day 0 of AZD1222 vaccination. The source is an adult in good health. This CDR3 reads CASSLEGDVSTGELFF. CDR3 sequence (DNA): TGCGCCAGCAGCTTGGAAGGGGACGTCTCAACCGGGGAGCTGTTTTTT.